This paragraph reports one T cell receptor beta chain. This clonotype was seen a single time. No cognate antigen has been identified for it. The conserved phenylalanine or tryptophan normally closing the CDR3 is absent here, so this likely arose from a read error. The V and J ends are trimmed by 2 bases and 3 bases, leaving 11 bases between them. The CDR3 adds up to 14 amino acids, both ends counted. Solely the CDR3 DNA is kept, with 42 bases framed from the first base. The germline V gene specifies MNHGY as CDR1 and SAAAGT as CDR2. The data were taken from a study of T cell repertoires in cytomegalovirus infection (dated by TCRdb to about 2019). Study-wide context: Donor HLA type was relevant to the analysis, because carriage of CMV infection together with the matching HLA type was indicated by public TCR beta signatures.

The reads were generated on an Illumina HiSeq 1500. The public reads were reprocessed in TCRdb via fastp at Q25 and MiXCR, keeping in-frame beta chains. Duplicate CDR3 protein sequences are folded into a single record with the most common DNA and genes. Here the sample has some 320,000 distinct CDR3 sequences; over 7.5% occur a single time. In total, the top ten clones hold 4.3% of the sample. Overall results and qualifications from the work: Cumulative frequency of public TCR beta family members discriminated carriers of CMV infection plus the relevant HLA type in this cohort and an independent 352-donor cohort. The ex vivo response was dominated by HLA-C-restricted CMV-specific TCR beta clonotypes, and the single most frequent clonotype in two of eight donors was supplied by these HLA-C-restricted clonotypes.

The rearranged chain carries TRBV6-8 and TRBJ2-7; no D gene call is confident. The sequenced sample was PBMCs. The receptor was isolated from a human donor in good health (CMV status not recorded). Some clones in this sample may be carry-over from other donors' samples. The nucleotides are TGTGCCAGCAGTTACCACTCAATATACTACGAGCAGTACATC. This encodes CASSYHSIYYEQYI.